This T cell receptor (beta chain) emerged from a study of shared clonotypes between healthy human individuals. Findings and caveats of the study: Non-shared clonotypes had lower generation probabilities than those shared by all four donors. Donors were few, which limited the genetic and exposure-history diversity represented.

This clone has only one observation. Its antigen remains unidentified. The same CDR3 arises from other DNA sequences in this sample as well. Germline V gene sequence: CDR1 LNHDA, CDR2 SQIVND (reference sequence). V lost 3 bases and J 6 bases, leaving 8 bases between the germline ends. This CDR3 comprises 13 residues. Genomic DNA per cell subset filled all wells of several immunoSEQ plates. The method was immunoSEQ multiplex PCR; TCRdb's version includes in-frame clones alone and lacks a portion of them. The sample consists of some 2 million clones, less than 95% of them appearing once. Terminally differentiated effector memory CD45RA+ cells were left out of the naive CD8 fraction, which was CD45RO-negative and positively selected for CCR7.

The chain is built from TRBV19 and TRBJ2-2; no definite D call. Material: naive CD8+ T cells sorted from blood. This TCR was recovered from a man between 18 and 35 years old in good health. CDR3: CASSILGPGELFF. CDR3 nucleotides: TGTGCCAGTAGTATCTTAGGTCCCGGGGAGCTGTTTTTT.